These 6 T cell receptor beta chains were all obtained from the same sample, sequenced in a study of T cell responses to AZD1222 COVID-19 vaccine. Clones were read by immunoSEQ multiplex PCR, and TCRdb kept only the in-frame ones, dropping some. The sample carries around 110,000 clones, under 95% recorded once. Sequencing was performed on peripheral blood, taken on day 0 of AZD1222 vaccination. The receptors derive from an adult in good health.

This clone came up once. The rearrangement links TRBV5-6 to TRBJ1-3; tentative D call: TRBD1 (6 bases). V shed 2 bases and J shed 8 bases, with 14 bases lying between them. CDR3 length: 14 amino acids. Per germline, CDR1 SGHDT and CDR2 YYEEEE. The CDR3 sequence: CASSLQGTDYTIYF. CDR3 coding DNA: TGTGCCAGCAGCTTACAGGGTACAGACTACACCATATATTTT.

The chain is built from TRBV6-5 and TRBJ1-2; no firm D call. Germline CDR1 reads MNHEY; CDR2 reads SVGAGI. This CDR3 has 14 amino acids. The germline V and J ends were trimmed by 7 bases and 0 bases, with 12 bases remaining between them. The CDR3 DNA reads TGTGCCAGCACCCTAACCCAAACTAACTATGGCTACACCTTC. Translated, it gives CASTLTQTNYGYTF.

CDR3 nucleotide sequence: TGTGCCAGCAGTGAGGGTTGGACAGGGTGGGCTTCACCCCTCCACTTT. This sequence encodes CASSEGWTGWASPLHF. This chain joins TRBV2 and TRBJ1-6; 8 nucleotides line up with TRBD1. The CDR3 consists of 16 residues. V lost 3 bases to trimming and J lost 9 bases; unmatched junction nucleotides: 10. CDR1 SNHLY and CDR2 FYNNEI come from the germline V gene.

The CDR3 here is CASSPPGTINQPQHF. The CDR3 DNA sequence: TGTGCCAGCTCACCACCGGGGACAATCAATCAGCCCCAGCATTTT. This rearrangement joins TRBV18 to TRBJ1-5, with D perhaps matching TRBD1 (6 bases). Germline assignment: CDR1 KGHSH and CDR2 LQKENI. V was trimmed by 0 bases and J by 3 bases, leaving 9 bases between them. There are 15 residues in the CDR3.

Only a few counts were recorded for this clone. The CDR3 DNA follows: TGCGCCAGCAGCCAAGTTCGAAGCTACGAGCAGTACTTC. This encodes CASSQVRSYEQYF. V gene TRBV4-1 combines with J gene TRBJ2-7; no clear D. Per the germline V gene, CDR1 is MGHRA and CDR2 is YSYEKL. The V end was cut by 1 base, the J end by 3 bases, with 7 bases between. This CDR3 contains 13 residues.

This chain joins TRBV6-4 and TRBJ2-1, with D perhaps TRBD2 (6 bases). Trimming removed 7 bases from V and 3 bases from J, with 16 bases in between. Per the germline V gene, CDR1 is MRHNA and CDR2 is SNTAGT. The CDR3 runs 15 residues. CDR3 nucleotide sequence: TGTGCCAGCACCCGAGAGGCCGGGGGCTACAATGAGCAGTTCTTC. It encodes CASTREAGGYNEQFF.